This T cell receptor (beta chain) originates from a study of T cell changes during pregnancy in multiple sclerosis. Sequencing was performed with immunoSEQ multiplex PCR; in TCRdb, only in-frame clones are kept and a portion is missing. This sample has some 43,000 clones, with roughly 87% found just once. The CDR3 totals 14 residues. CDR1 is MNHEY and CDR2 is SMNVEV in the germline V gene (reference sequence). V lost 7 bases to trimming and J lost 7 bases, with 16 bases between them. This sequence joins TRBV27 and TRBJ2-2, with D perhaps matching TRBD2 (6 bases). The sequence was collected from a female donor with multiple sclerosis, enrolled in a pregnancy study. The sample consisted of CD8+ T cells from peripheral blood mononuclear cells, taken in the first trimester of pregnancy. In DNA, the CDR3 is TGTGCCAGCACCCTGGGACTCTACGGCGGGGAGCTGTTTTTT. It is translated as CASTLGLYGGELFF.